Presented here are 13 T cell receptor beta chains from one specimen sequenced in a study of T cells in tuberculosis. TCRdb keeps only in-frame clones here, not all; method: immunoSEQ multiplex PCR. The repertoire holds 40,000 to 50,000 clones, with about 95% as singletons. Sequenced: PBMCs. These receptors all stem from a donor aged 10-30 years with latent tuberculosis or without tuberculosis infection.

The chain joins TRBV5-6 to TRBJ1-1, with D perhaps TRBD1 (6 bases). Trimming removed 4 bases at V and 1 base at J, with 14 bases between. The germline gives CDR1 SGHDT, CDR2 YYEEEE. The CDR3 length is 15 residues. This chain's CDR3 is CASSVEPGQNTEAFF. In nucleotides, the CDR3 is TGTGCCAGCAGCGTGGAGCCGGGACAGAACACTGAAGCTTTCTTT.

The chain joins TRBV21-1 to TRBJ2-7; the table's D gene call, TRBD1, was not cross checked with the DNA. TRBV21-1 is a pseudogene segment. The CDR3 covers 13 residues. Here the CDR3 reads CASSRDRGYEQYF. In DNA form, the CDR3 reads TGTGCCAGCAGTAGGGACAGGGGCTACGAGCAGTACTTC.

The sample holds one count of this clone. Here the CDR3 reads CASSLNTGANTEAFF. The DNA of the CDR3 is TGCGCCAGCAGCTTAAATACAGGGGCGAACACTGAAGCTTTCTTT. This rearrangement joins TRBV5-1 to TRBJ1-1; 7 bases fit TRBD1. Germline-derived CDR1 and CDR2 are SGHRS and YFSETQ. The CDR3 length is 15 residues. J was trimmed by 1 base and V by 2 bases; bases with no gene match: 5.

The V call is TRBV29-1, the J call TRBJ1-1; D might be TRBD1 (6 bases). The CDR3 has 13 amino acids. V gave up 4 bases and J gave up 1 base, with 10 bases separating them. Germline CDR1 and CDR2: SQVTM and ANQGSEA. The CDR3 DNA sequence: TGCAGCGTTGTGCGGGGGCGGAACACTGAAGCTTTCTTT. It translates to CSVVRGRNTEAFF.

A single count supports this clone. The J gene is TRBJ1-2, the V gene TRBV11-2; D not resolved. The CDR3 has 16 residues. CDR1 is SGHAT and CDR2 is FQNNGV in the germline V gene. V gave up 4 bases and J gave up 4 bases, with 19 bases separating them. The CDR3 region has the DNA TGTGCCAGCAGCTCCGACATCGACGTGCGAGTCTATGGCTACACCTTC. Translation gives CASSSDIDVRVYGYTF. The entire variable domain, with the rest obtained from reference TRBV11-2 and TRBJ1-2, is as follows: EAGVAQSPRYKIIEKRQSVAFWCNPISGHATLYWYQQILGQGPKLLIQFQNNGVVDDSQLPKDRFSAERLKGVDSTLKIQPAKLEDSAVYLCASSSDIDVRVYGYTFGSGTRLTVV.

The rearrangement uses TRBV11-2 and TRBJ2-3; 8 nucleotides match TRBD1. The ends lost 10 bases at V and 3 bases at J; junction bases unmatched: 9. CDR3 length: 14 residues. Germline V gives CDR1 SGHAT, CDR2 FQNNGV. CDR3 DNA: TGTGCCACCTTAAACGGACAGGGAACAGATACGCAGTATTTT. Its protein is CATLNGQGTDTQYF.

The genes are TRBV29-1 and TRBJ2-3; TRBD2 matches 11 bases. Germline CDR1 SQVTM, CDR2 ANQGSEA. Losses at the gene ends were 5 bases for V and 0 bases for J; bases not matched to a gene: 13. The CDR3 is 18 residues long. CDR3 amino acids: CSVFLTSGAPVSTDTQYF. Here the CDR3 DNA reads TGCAGCGTTTTCTTGACTAGCGGGGCCCCTGTAAGCACAGATACGCAGTATTTT.

V gene TRBV28 combines with J gene TRBJ2-3; D is possibly TRBD2 (7 bases). The CDR3 loop spans 18 amino acids. Germline CDR1 MDHEN, CDR2 SYDVKM. Between the trimmed V and J ends, which lost 4 bases and 11 bases, there was a span of 31 bases. In DNA form, the CDR3 reads TGTGCCAGCAGTTCCCCTTTGGGGGGGGGCACCGACGCGAGAGAGCAGTATTTT. Translated: CASSSPLGGGTDAREQYF.

The chain is built from TRBV28 and TRBJ2-1; the match to TRBD1 covers 8 bases. V gave up 5 bases and J gave up 9 bases; unmatched junction bases: 6. Germline V CDR1 and CDR2: MDHEN, SYDVKM. The CDR3 runs 13 residues. CDR3 nucleotide sequence: TGTGCCAGCAGTCAGGCAGGGGGCGGTGAGCAGTTCTTC. This translates into CASSQAGGGEQFF.

The chain joins TRBV9 to TRBJ1-1; 8 bases align to TRBD1. There are 14 residues in the CDR3. Looked up from germline, CDR1 is SGDLS and CDR2 is YYNGEE. Trimming removed 4 bases from V and 4 bases from J; junction bases left unmatched: 6. CDR3 bases: TGTGCCAGCAGCCCACACAGGGGGGGCACTGAAGCTTTCTTT. Its protein product is CASSPHRGGTEAFF.

The chain employs TRBV9 and TRBJ1-3; D gene uncertain. V shed 0 bases and J shed 1 base, with 8 bases lying between them. Per the germline V gene, CDR1 is SGDLS and CDR2 is YYNGEE. This CDR3 region has 15 residues. CDR3 region: CASSVEPVSGNTIYF. CDR3 in DNA: TGTGCCAGCAGCGTAGAACCGGTATCTGGAAACACCATATATTTT.

The chain employs TRBV2 and TRBJ2-2; TRBD1 agrees at 11 bases. This CDR3 comprises 17 residues. The trim removed 4 bases at V and 0 bases at J, leaving 4 bases unmatched. Germline V gene sequence: CDR1 SNHLY, CDR2 FYNNEI. This CDR3 is CASSGRDRGSNTGELFF. In DNA form, the CDR3 reads TGTGCCAGCAGTGGCCGGGACAGGGGGTCGAACACCGGGGAGCTGTTTTTT.

The V and J genes are TRBV27 and TRBJ1-1, with D uncertain. Looked up from germline, CDR1 is MNHEY and CDR2 is SMNVEV (reference sequence). The CDR3 consists of 13 residues. V lost 5 bases, J lost 0 bases, and 7 bases lay in between. The CDR3 is CASSPTLNTEAFF. The CDR3 DNA reads TGTGCCAGCAGTCCAACACTGAACACTGAAGCTTTCTTT.